Sequencing of this T cell receptor beta chain was carried out in a study of CD8+ T cells in alopecia areata. Findings of the study overall: Scalp lesions, especially in alopecia totalis/universalis, had higher clonality than normal scalp.

V was clipped by 5 bases and J by 3 bases; unmatched bases: 9. CDR3 length: 15 amino acids. CDR1 is SGHTA and CDR2 is FQGTGA in the germline V gene. cDNA reverse transcribed from extracted RNA served as the sequencing template. Sequencing used immunoSEQ multiplex PCR; TCRdb keeps in-frame clones, though not all of them. The data contain about 270,000 clones, 60% of them singletons. Concerning this clone: Its cognate antigen is unknown.

Treatment described: oral pan-JAK inhibitor, 5-10 mg twice daily. This specimen was CD4+ T cells sorted from blood, taken between weeks 51 and 52, from a patient treated with tofacitinib. This chain connects TRBV7-3 to TRBJ2-7, with TRBD2 matching over 8 bases. The sequence was collected from a human donor with alopecia areata. Here the CDR3 DNA reads TGTGCCAGCAGCCCCTCGGGGGGGGAAAACTACGAGCAGTACTTC. Translating it yields CASSPSGGENYEQYF.